These T cell receptor beta chains were read from a single sample in a study of T cells in Graves' hyperthyroidism and ophthalmopathy. Via MiXCR, TCRdb re-called the multiplex PCR reads, giving one row per CDR3 protein. The data show over 90,000 distinct CDR3 sequences, approximately 48% seen once. Sequencing used blood. Source of these receptors: a man aged 35 to 55 with Graves' hyperthyroidism. Each CDR3 is given with its conserved first and last residue. A D gene is named only where the DNA matches it firmly. The size entry is marked missing in some rows and otherwise reads once, few, many or a size class.

>TRBJ2-5|-|TRBD2|TRBV6-1
CASTFEGGGPQETQYF
TGTGCCAGCACCTTTGAGGGCGGGGGACCCCAAGAGACCCAGTACTTC
>TRBJ2-5|many|TRBD2|TRBV5-1
CASSRTGGETQYF
TGCGCCAGCAGTCGGACGGGGGGGGAGACCCAGTACTTC
>TRBJ2-3|many|TRBD2|TRBV12-3/TRBV12-4
CASSFSSGSPDTQYF
TGTGCCAGCAGTTTTTCTAGCGGGAGTCCAGATACGCAGTATTTT
>TRBJ2-5|many|-|TRBV16
CASSQWTDQETQYF
TGTGCCAGCAGCCAATGGACGGATCAAGAGACCCAGTACTTC
>TRBJ2-1|-|TRBD2|TRBV2
CASTGGFGTSGGNNEQFF
TGTGCCAGCACTGGGGGGTTCGGGACTAGCGGGGGGAACAATGAGCAGTTCTTC
>TRBJ2-3|-|-|TRBV20-1
CSARGTPRDTQYF
TGCAGTGCTAGGGGGACCCCCCGAGATACGCAGTATTTT
>TRBJ2-1|-|-|TRBV11-2
CASSFSGGTSSYNEQFF
TGTGCCAGCAGCTTTTCCGGGGGGACATCCTCCTACAATGAGCAGTTCTTC
>TRBJ2-1|-|TRBD2|TRBV19
CAPKMNRSGIF
TGTGCCCCCAAGATGAATCGGAGCGGGATCTTT
>TRBJ2-7|-|TRBD2|TRBV20-1
CSARGVSGRAEQYF
TGCAGTGCTAGGGGGGTTAGCGGGAGGGCCGAGCAGTACTTC
>TRBJ2-1|many|-|TRBV29-1
CSVGRVYEQFF
TGCAGCGTTGGGAGGGTCTATGAGCAGTTCTTC
>TRBJ1-1|many|-|TRBV2
CASSPHSGGEAFF
TGTGCCAGCAGCCCCCATTCGGGTGGCGAAGCTTTCTTT
>TRBJ1-2|few|-|TRBV6-1
CASSEGLDSGGLGYTF
TGTGCCAGCAGTGAAGGCTTGGATTCCGGGGGCCTAGGCTACACCTTC
>TRBJ2-5|-|-|TRBV6-5
CASSWTGGKTETQYF
TGTGCCAGCAGTTGGACAGGAGGGAAAACAGAGACCCAGTACTTC
>TRBJ1-6|many|TRBD1|TRBV27
CASRAGTDNSPLHF
TGTGCCAGCAGAGCCGGGACAGATAATTCACCCCTCCACTTT
>TRBJ1-3|few|-|TRBV2
CASRGEAKNTIYF
TGTGCCAGCAGAGGGGAAGCTAAAAACACCATATATTTT
>TRBJ2-7|many|TRBD2|TRBV7-6
CASSNLAGGPVEQYF
TGTGCCAGCAGCAATTTAGCGGGAGGGCCAGTAGAGCAGTACTTC